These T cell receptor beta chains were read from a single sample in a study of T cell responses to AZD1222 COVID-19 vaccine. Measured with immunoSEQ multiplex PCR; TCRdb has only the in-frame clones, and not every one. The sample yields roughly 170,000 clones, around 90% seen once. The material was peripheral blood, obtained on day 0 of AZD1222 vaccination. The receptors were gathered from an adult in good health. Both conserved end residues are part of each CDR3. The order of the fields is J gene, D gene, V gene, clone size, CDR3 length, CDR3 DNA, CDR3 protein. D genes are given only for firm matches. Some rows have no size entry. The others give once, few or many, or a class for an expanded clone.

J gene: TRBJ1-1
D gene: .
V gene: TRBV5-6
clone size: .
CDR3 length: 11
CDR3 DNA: TGTGCCAGCAGCCTGAGTATGGAAGCTTTCTTT
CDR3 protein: CASSLSMEAFF

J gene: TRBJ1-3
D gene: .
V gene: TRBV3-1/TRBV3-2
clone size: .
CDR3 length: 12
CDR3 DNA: TGTGCCAGCAAGAATTCTGGAAACACCATATATTTT
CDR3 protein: CASKNSGNTIYF

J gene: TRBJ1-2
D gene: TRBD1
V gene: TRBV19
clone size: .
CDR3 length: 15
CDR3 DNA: TGTGCCAGTAGTGACCGAGGGGGCGCGGGCTATGGCTACACCTTC
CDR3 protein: CASSDRGGAGYGYTF

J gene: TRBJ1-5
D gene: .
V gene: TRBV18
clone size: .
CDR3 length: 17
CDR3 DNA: TGTGCCAGCTCACCAGGGGGCAGACTGGATGGGGATCAGCCCCAGCATTTT
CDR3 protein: CASSPGGRLDGDQPQHF

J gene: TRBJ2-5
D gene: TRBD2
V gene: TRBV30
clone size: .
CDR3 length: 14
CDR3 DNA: TGTGCCTGGAGTGGGGGGGGAGGGTTAGAGACCCAGTACTTC
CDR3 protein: CAWSGGGGLETQYF

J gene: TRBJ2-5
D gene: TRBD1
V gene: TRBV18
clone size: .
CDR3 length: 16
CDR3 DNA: TGTGCCAGCTCACCACGTCAGGGGGCAATCCAAGAGACCCAGTACTTC
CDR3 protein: CASSPRQGAIQETQYF

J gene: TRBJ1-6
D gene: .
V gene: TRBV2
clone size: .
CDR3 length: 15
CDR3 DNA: TGTGCCAGCTCCGACCCGGGCCTTTCGCGGTCACCCCTCCACTTT
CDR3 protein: CASSDPGLSRSPLHF

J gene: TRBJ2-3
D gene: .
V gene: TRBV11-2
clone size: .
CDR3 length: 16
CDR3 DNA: TGTGCCAGCAGCTTAGCCCGTATAGTCGGGGCAGATACGCAGTATTTT
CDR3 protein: CASSLARIVGADTQYF

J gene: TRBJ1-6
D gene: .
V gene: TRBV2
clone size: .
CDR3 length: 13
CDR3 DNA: TGTGCCAGCAGGGCAGGAGGGAATTCACCCCTCCACTTT
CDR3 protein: CASRAGGNSPLHF

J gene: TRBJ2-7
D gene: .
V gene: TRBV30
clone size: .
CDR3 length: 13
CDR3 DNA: TGTGCCTGGAGTTGGTCGGGAGTCGACGAGCAGTACTTC
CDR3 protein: CAWSWSGVDEQYF

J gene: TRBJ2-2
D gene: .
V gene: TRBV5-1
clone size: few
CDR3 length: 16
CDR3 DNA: TGCGCCAGCAGCGCACCCAGGGGCCAGACCACCGGGGAGCTGTTTTTT
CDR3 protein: CASSAPRGQTTGELFF

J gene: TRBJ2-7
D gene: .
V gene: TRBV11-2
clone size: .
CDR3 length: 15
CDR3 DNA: TGTGCCAGCAGCCCTGACAGAAAGCTCTCCTACGAGCAGTACTTC
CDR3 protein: CASSPDRKLSYEQYF

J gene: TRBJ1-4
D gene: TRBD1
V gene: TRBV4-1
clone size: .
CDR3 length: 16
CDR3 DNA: TGCGCCAGCAGCCACCAAGATATCAGGGGGGGTGAAAAACTGTTTTTT
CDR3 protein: CASSHQDIRGGEKLFF

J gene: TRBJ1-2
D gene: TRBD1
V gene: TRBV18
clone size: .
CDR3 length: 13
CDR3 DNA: TGTGCCAGCTCCTCAGGGACAGGGGATGGCTACACCTTC
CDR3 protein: CASSSGTGDGYTF

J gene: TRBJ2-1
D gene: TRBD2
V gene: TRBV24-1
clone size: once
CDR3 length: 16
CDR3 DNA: TGTGCCACCAGTGATCACGGACTAGCGGGAGGGTTTGAGCAGTTCTTC
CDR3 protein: CATSDHGLAGGFEQFF

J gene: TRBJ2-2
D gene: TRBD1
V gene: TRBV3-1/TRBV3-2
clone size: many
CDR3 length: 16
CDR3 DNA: TGTGCCAGCAGCCGATCTACAGGGGGCAGGACCGGGGAGCTGTTTTTT
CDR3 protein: CASSRSTGGRTGELFF

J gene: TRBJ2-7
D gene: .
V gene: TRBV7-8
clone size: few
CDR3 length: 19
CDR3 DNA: TGTGCCAGCAGCTTAGCGGGACAGGGGTTTAGCGGGAGATCCTACGAGCAGTACTTC
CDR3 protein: CASSLAGQGFSGRSYEQYF

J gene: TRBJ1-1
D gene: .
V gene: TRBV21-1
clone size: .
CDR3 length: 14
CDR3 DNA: TGTGCCAGCAGCAAACGCAGGGATGGGACTGAAGCTTTCTTT
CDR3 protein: CASSKRRDGTEAFF

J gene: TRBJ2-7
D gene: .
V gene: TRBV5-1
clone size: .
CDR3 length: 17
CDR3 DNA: TGCGCCAGCAGCTTGGGCACGGACTCTCGAGGTTTCTACGAGCAGTACTTC
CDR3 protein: CASSLGTDSRGFYEQYF

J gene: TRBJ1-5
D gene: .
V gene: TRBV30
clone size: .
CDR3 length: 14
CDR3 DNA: TGTGCCTGGAGTTTTCGCAGTTCGAATCAGCCCCAGCATTTT
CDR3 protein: CAWSFRSSNQPQHF

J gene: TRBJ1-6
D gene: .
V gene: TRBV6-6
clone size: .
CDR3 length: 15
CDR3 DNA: TGTGCCAGCAGTTACGATGGCAGGGTTAATTCACCCCTCCACTTT
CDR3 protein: CASSYDGRVNSPLHF